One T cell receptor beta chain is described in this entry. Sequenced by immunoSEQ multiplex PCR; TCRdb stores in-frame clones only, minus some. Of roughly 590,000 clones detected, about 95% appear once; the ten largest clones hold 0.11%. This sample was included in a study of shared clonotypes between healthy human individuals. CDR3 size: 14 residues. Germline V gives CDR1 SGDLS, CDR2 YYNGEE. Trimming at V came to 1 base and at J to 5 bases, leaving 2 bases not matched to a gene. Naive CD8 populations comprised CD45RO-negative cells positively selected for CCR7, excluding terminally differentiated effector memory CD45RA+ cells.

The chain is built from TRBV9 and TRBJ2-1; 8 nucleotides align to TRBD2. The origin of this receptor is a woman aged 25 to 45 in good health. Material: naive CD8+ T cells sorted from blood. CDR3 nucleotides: TGTGCCAGCAGCGTAACTAGCGGTCACAATGAGCAGTTCTTC. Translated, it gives CASSVTSGHNEQFF.